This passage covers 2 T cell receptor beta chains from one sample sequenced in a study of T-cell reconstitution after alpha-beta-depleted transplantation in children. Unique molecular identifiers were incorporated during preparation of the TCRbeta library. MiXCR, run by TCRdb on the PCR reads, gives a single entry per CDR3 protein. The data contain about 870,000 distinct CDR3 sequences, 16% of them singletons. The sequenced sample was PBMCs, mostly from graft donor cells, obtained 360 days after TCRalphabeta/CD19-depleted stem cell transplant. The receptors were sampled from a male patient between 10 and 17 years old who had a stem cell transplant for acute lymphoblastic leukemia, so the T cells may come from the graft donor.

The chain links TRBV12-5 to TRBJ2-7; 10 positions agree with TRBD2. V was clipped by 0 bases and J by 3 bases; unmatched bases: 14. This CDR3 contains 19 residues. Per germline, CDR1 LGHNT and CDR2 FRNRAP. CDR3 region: CASGLVLSSGRAVVYEQYF. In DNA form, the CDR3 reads TGTGCTAGTGGTTTGGTACTGTCCAGCGGGAGGGCCGTGGTCTACGAGCAGTACTTC.

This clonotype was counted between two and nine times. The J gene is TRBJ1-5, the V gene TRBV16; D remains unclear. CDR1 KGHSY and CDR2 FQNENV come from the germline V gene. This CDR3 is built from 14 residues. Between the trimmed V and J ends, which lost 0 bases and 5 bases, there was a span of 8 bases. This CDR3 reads CASSQSGSYQPQHF. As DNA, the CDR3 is TGTGCCAGCAGCCAATCGGGGAGTTATCAGCCCCAGCATTTT.